Presented here are 16 T cell receptor beta chains from one specimen sequenced in a study of cytomegalovirus exposure and HLA in healthy donors. A multiplex PCR was run with 60 Vbeta primers and 13 Jbeta primers. Sequenced by immunoSEQ multiplex PCR; TCRdb stores in-frame clones only, minus some. The sample gives 65,000 to 85,000 clones, roughly 88% of which show up once; roughly 2% is in the top ten. Sequenced material: PBMCs. The receptor set was obtained from a woman aged 25 to 39 in good health and CMV-seronegative.

This chain connects TRBV6-1 to TRBJ1-5, with D possibly being TRBD1 (5 bases). Germline V CDR1 and CDR2: MNHNS, SASEGT. V was clipped by 0 bases and J by 2 bases, with 11 bases between them. The CDR3 extends over 16 amino acids. CDR3 loop: CASSEAGGAGNQPQHF. CDR3 DNA sequence: TGTGCCAGCAGTGAAGCGGGAGGGGCAGGCAATCAGCCCCAGCATTTT.

CDR3 region: CAWRETSGSSFRYEQYF. CDR3 DNA: TGTGCCTGGAGGGAAACTAGCGGGAGCTCTTTCCGCTACGAGCAGTACTTC. The gene calls are TRBV30 and TRBJ2-7; TRBD2 aligns across 11 bases. Germline loops: CDR1 GTSNPN, CDR2 SVGIG (reference sequence). After removal of 3 bases from V and 3 bases from J, the junction contained 13 bases not matched to a gene. The CDR3 has 17 residues.

The chain is built from TRBV5-6 and TRBJ1-2; D may be TRBD1 (5 bases). Trimming removed 0 bases from V and 4 bases from J, with 13 bases in between. The germline gives CDR1 SGHDT, CDR2 YYEEEE. This CDR3 spans 15 amino acids. The DNA of the CDR3 is TGTGCCAGCAGCTTGGGGGCAGGGTCTAGCTATGGCTACACCTTC. Translated, it gives CASSLGAGSSYGYTF. Supplemented by reference TRBV5-6 and TRBJ1-2, the full variable domain reads DAGVTQSPTHLIKTRGQQVTLRCSPKSGHDTVSWYQQALGQGPQFIFQYYEEEERQRGNFPDRFSGHQFPNYSSELNVNALLLGDSALYLCASSLGAGSSYGYTFGSGTRLTVV.

The chain combines TRBV28 with TRBJ2-5; D gene uncertain. Trimming took off 5 bases at V and 1 base at J, with 2 bases between the two ends. Germline V lookup: CDR1 MDHEN, CDR2 SYDVKM. The CDR3 is 11 amino acids. The chain's CDR3 is CASSLQETQYF. The CDR3 nucleotides are TGTGCCAGCAGTCTCCAAGAGACCCAGTACTTC.

The chain uses TRBV6-5 and TRBJ1-5, with 9 bases lining up with TRBD1. This CDR3 comprises 16 residues. CDR1 and CDR2 from the germline V gene are MNHEY and SVGAGI. V shed 4 bases and J 2 bases; nucleotides not matched to a gene: 6. The CDR3 sequence: CASSSGQGFRNQPQHF. Written as DNA, the CDR3 is TGTGCCAGCAGTTCGGGACAGGGATTTCGCAATCAGCCCCAGCATTTT.

The chain recombines TRBV18 with TRBJ2-7, with a weak D call TRBD1 (5 bases). Deletions cut 0 bases from V and 3 bases from J, with 9 bases between. Looked up from germline, CDR1 is KGHSH and CDR2 is LQKENI. The CDR3 is 14 residues long. The CDR3 DNA follows: TGTGCCAGCTCACCACCCGGACACCTCTACGAGCAGTACTTC. The encoded protein is CASSPPGHLYEQYF.

This sequence joins TRBV5-1 and TRBJ2-6; a weak D match, TRBD2 (5 bases). This CDR3 region has 16 residues. The germline CDR1 and CDR2 sequences are SGHRS and YFSETQ. The ends were cut back, 4 bases at V and 2 bases at J, with 13 bases in the middle. The CDR3: CASSPGSEPGANVLTF. The CDR3 DNA reads as TGCGCCAGCAGCCCGGGGAGTGAGCCTGGGGCCAACGTCCTGACTTTC.

The chain carries TRBV11-3 and TRBJ1-1, with D perhaps TRBD1 (5 bases). The V gene lost 0 bases and the J gene lost 1 base, with 15 bases spanning the gap. The germline gives CDR1 SGHNT, CDR2 YENEEA. The CDR3 is 17 amino acids. This CDR3 is CASSLDDRLFQNTEAFF. In nucleotides, the CDR3 is TGTGCCAGCAGCTTAGATGACAGACTCTTTCAGAACACTGAAGCTTTCTTT.

V usage is TRBV9 and J usage is TRBJ2-1, with 12 bases fitting TRBD2. Per the germline V gene, CDR1 is SGDLS and CDR2 is YYNGEE. V lost 4 bases and J lost 8; bases outside the gene matches: 16. CDR3 length: 18 residues. CDR3 nucleotides: TGTGCCAGCAGCCCCCTCAGGTCGACTAGCGGGAGAATCGATGAGCAGTTCTTC. Translation gives CASSPLRSTSGRIDEQFF.

The gene calls are TRBV7-9 and TRBJ2-5; TRBD2 agrees at 8 bases. The J call may be faulty, since TRBJ2-7 better matches the DNA end. This CDR3 has 17 residues. CDR1 SEHNR and CDR2 FQNEAQ come from the germline V gene (reference sequence). CDR3 DNA: TGTGCCAGCAGCTTTCCCACGGGGGGGGAACTCCTGAACGAGCAGTACTTC. It specifies CASSFPTGGELLNEQYF.

CDR3 region: CASTLKAGGFGYTF. In DNA form, the CDR3 reads TGTGCCAGCACCCTTAAGGCGGGGGGCTTTGGCTACACCTTC. This rearrangement joins TRBV6-5 to TRBJ1-2, with a possible D match to TRBD1 (6 bases). Germline V gives CDR1 MNHEY, CDR2 SVGAGI. The CDR3 length is 14 residues. V was shortened by 7 bases and J by 7 bases, with 19 bases between the two germline ends.

The DNA of the CDR3 is TGTGCCAGCAGCCTCAGCGGGAGTAGTGAAGATACGCAGTATTTT. As protein: CASSLSGSSEDTQYF. This sequence joins TRBV9 and TRBJ2-3, with 8 bases matching TRBD2. Germline CDR1 and CDR2: SGDLS and YYNGEE. With 4 bases clipped from V and 5 bases from J, the junction kept 9 bases outside the gene matches. CDR3 length: 15 residues. Based on the CDR3 plus reference TRBV9 and TRBJ2-3, the full variable domain is DSGVTQTPKHLITATGQRVTLRCSPRSGDLSVYWYQQSLDQGLQFLIQYYNGEERAKGNILERFSAQQFPDLHSELNLSSLELGDSALYFCASSLSGSSEDTQYFGPGTRLTVL.

In this sample, this clone turned up a few times. The chain carries TRBV4-3 and TRBJ2-1; TRBD1 aligns across 7 bases. V lost 4 bases, J lost 0 bases, and 3 bases stayed unmatched. This CDR3 comprises 15 residues. Per the germline V gene, CDR1 is LGHNA and CDR2 is YSLEER. CDR3 residues: CASSRGQASYNEQFF. The CDR3 nucleotides are TGCGCCAGCAGCCGAGGACAGGCCTCCTACAATGAGCAGTTCTTC.

V usage is TRBV7-2 and J usage is TRBJ1-6; 9 nucleotides line up with TRBD1. The ends lost 3 bases at V and 9 bases at J; junction bases unmatched: 3. In germline, CDR1 is SGHTA, CDR2 FQGNSA. The CDR3 length is 14 residues. The CDR3 coding sequence is TGTGCCAGCAGCTTCGGGACAGGGATTTCACCCCTCCACTTT. Translating gives CASSFGTGISPLHF.

The gene calls are TRBV7-2 and TRBJ2-5, with D tentatively TRBD2 (5 bases). CDR1 SGHTA and CDR2 FQGNSA come from the germline V gene. The V gene lost 1 base and the J gene lost 10 bases, with 7 bases spanning the gap. CDR3 length equals 11 residues. The CDR3 DNA is TGTGCCAGCAGCTTAGATCGGGGCCAGTACTTC. It encodes CASSLDRGQYF.

The chain has TRBV7-6 and TRBJ2-7; TRBD1 matches at 7 bases. This CDR3 comprises 15 residues. Unmatched junction bases numbered 7, after V lost 5 bases and J lost 0 bases. Germline lookup yields CDR1 SGHVS and CDR2 FNYEAQ. The CDR3 loop reads CASSPDRVSSYEQYF. The CDR3 coding sequence is TGTGCCAGCAGCCCTGACAGGGTGAGCTCCTACGAGCAGTACTTC.